Shown below are 9 T cell receptor beta chains from a single sample sequenced in a study of blood T cells in healthy people across ages. It was with a sample-barcoded 5' primer and a J-beta primer mix that a second PCR of about 6 to 12 cycles was run. TCRdb re-called the 5' RACE reads with MiXCR, one entry per CDR3 protein. Here the sample spans about 640,000 distinct CDR3 sequences, 45% to 65% being singletons. Input material: blood. These receptors were taken from a man aged 55 to 70 in good health.

This rearrangement joins TRBV3-1 to TRBJ2-2; 13 nucleotides align to TRBD2. The germline V gene encodes CDR1 LGHDT and CDR2 YNNKEL (reference sequence). The CDR3 sequence is 21 residues long. Losses at the gene ends were 0 bases for V and 5 bases for J; bases not matched to a gene: 15. The CDR3 sequence: CASSQDVQGLAGKVWTGELFF. The CDR3 coding sequence is TGTGCCAGCAGCCAAGATGTACAGGGACTAGCGGGGAAGGTGTGGACCGGGGAGCTGTTTTTT.

The V gene is TRBV6-1, the J gene TRBJ1-1, with a possible D match to TRBD1 (5 bases). CDR1 and CDR2 from the germline V gene are MNHNS and SASEGT. Trimming removed 9 bases from V and 3 bases from J, with 14 bases in between. This CDR3 comprises 13 residues. The CDR3 DNA reads as TGTGCCAGTCACACCGACAGAGACACTGAAGCTTTCTTT. Translating it yields CASHTDRDTEAFF.

The chain carries TRBV10-1 and TRBJ2-1; 12 bases are a match to TRBD2. The CDR3 consists of 17 residues. Germline CDR1 reads WNHNN; CDR2 reads SYGVQD (reference sequence). V dropped 6 bases and J dropped 2; count of bases not matched to a gene: 8. Written as DNA, the CDR3 is TGCGCCAGCAGGCCCACTAGCGGGGGGATGCCCTACAATGAGCAGTTCTTC. This sequence encodes CASRPTSGGMPYNEQFF.

The rearrangement links TRBV5-1 to TRBJ2-5, with D possibly TRBD1 on 5 matching bases. Germline CDR1 is SGHRS and CDR2 is YFSETQ. This CDR3 is built from 13 residues. Trimming pared 1 base from V and 7 bases from J, leaving 11 bases between. CDR3 sequence: CASSLTGARTQYF. In DNA form, the CDR3 reads TGCGCCAGCAGCTTGACAGGCGCTAGGACCCAGTACTTC. Drawing the rest from reference TRBV5-1 and TRBJ2-5, the complete variable domain is KAGVTQTPRYLIKTRGQQVTLSCSPISGHRSVSWYQQTPGQGLQFLFEYFSETQRNKGNFPGRFSGRQFSNSRSEMNVSTLELGDSALYLCASSLTGARTQYFGPGTRLLVL.

This clonotype was detected only once. The chain recombines TRBV6-6 with TRBJ1-3; no reliable D call. Germline CDR1 and CDR2: MNHNY and SVGAGI (reference sequence). Trimming took 5 bases from V and 2 from J, leaving 16 bases between them. The CDR3 has 16 amino acids. The CDR3 region has the DNA TGTGCCAGCAGTCAAAGGCACGGGGTTACTGGAAACACCATATATTTT. Amino acids: CASSQRHGVTGNTIYF.

This rearrangement joins TRBV5-1 to TRBJ1-1, with D maybe TRBD1 (6 bases). V dropped 4 bases and J dropped 1 base, with 17 bases sitting between them. Germline CDR1 SGHRS, CDR2 YFSETQ. The CDR3 has 16 residues. CDR3 in amino acids: CASSPSRQETNTEAFF. DNA for the CDR3: TGCGCCAGCAGCCCCTCCCGACAGGAAACGAACACTGAAGCTTTCTTT.

The rearrangement links TRBV7-9 to TRBJ2-3, with 9 bases lining up with TRBD1. Unmatched junction bases numbered 12, after V lost 8 bases and J lost 6 bases. Germline lookup yields CDR1 SEHNR and CDR2 FQNEAQ (reference sequence). This CDR3 has 15 amino acids. CDR3 in amino acids: CASRLGTGGADTQYF. In nucleotides, the CDR3 is TGTGCCAGCCGTCTCGGAACAGGGGGCGCGGATACGCAGTATTTT. The full variable domain, completed using reference TRBV7-9 and TRBJ2-3, is DTGVSQNPRHKITKRGQNVTFRCDPISEHNRLYWYRQTLGQGPEFLTYFQNEAQLEKSRLLSDRFSAERPKGSFSTLEIQRTEQGDSAMYLCASRLGTGGADTQYFGPGTRLTVL.

The V and J genes are TRBV5-8 and TRBJ2-7; D not certain. V lost 2 bases and J 4 bases, leaving 22 bases between the germline ends. Germline V gives CDR1 SGHTS, CDR2 YDEGEE. The CDR3 is 17 amino acids. As DNA, the CDR3 is TGTGCCAGCAGCTTTTCACTCCACTGGGTGAAGGGTTACGAGCAGTACTTC. It translates to CASSFSLHWVKGYEQYF.

This clonotype was observed once. The chain recombines TRBV3-1 with TRBJ2-1; TRBD2 matches at 10 bases. The CDR3 has 20 residues. The V gene end was trimmed by 0 bases and the J gene end by 8 bases; junction bases not matched to a gene: 19. Germline CDR1 is LGHDT and CDR2 is YNNKEL (reference sequence). CDR3: CASSQEARGQLAGINDEQFF. The CDR3 DNA sequence: TGTGCCAGCAGCCAAGAAGCCAGGGGCCAACTAGCGGGGATTAATGATGAGCAGTTCTTC.